The 10 T cell receptor beta chains in this list originate from one sample, sequenced in a study of T cells in localized non-small cell lung cancer. Sequenced by immunoSEQ multiplex PCR; TCRdb stores in-frame clones only, minus some. The sample has tens of thousands of clones; 84% are singletons. The input for sequencing was peripheral blood, taken before any cancer treatment. Receptors were obtained from a female donor at least 60 years old with stage I lung adenocarcinoma.

The gene calls are TRBV9 and TRBJ2-7; D uncertain. With 3 bases removed from V and 3 bases from J, the gap between germline ends came to 7 bases. There are 12 residues in the CDR3. Germline values: CDR1 SGDLS, CDR2 YYNGEE. CDR3 residues: CASSGQNYEQYF. The CDR3 coding sequence is TGTGCCAGCAGCGGTCAGAACTACGAGCAGTACTTC.

V usage is TRBV6-5 and J usage is TRBJ2-3; D may be TRBD1 or TRBD2 (6 bases each). The CDR3 runs 14 residues. Looked up from germline, CDR1 is MNHEY and CDR2 is SVGAGI. Trimming cost V 5 bases and J 2 bases, with 11 bases left between them. In DNA, the CDR3 is TGTGCCAGCAGTCCCGGGGGCCTCACAGATACGCAGTATTTT. Translating it yields CASSPGGLTDTQYF.

The chain has TRBV6-5 and TRBJ1-1; D is unresolved. V lost 5 bases to trimming and J lost 2 bases, with 9 bases between them. The CDR3 length is 13 residues. Germline CDR1 is MNHEY and CDR2 is SVGAGI. The CDR3 DNA reads TGTGCCAGCAGTGACACACTCAACACTGAAGCTTTCTTT. Encoded protein: CASSDTLNTEAFF.

This clone has more than one count but fewer than ten. This chain links TRBV5-4 with TRBJ1-1; the D gene is possibly TRBD1 (5 bases). Germline V CDR1 and CDR2: SGHNT, YYREEE (reference sequence). The length of the CDR3 is 15 residues. Trimming pared 3 bases from V and 2 bases from J, leaving 14 bases between. The CDR3 region has the DNA TGTGCCAGCAGCTGGTCCGGGACGTCTAACACTGAAGCTTTCTTT. Translated: CASSWSGTSNTEAFF.

The genes are TRBV5-1 and TRBJ1-2; D might be TRBD1 (6 bases). V was shortened by 0 bases and J by 4 bases, with 10 bases between the two germline ends. Germline V gene lookup returns CDR1 SGHRS and CDR2 YFSETQ. The CDR3 is 14 residues long. As DNA, the CDR3 is TGCGCCAGCAGCTTGGGGGGACAAAGCTATGGCTACACCTTC. Residues: CASSLGGQSYGYTF.

This clone has just one count. Written as DNA, the CDR3 is TGTGCCAGCAGCCCCCCCCTGCCACAAGAAAAACTGTTTTTT. Translating gives CASSPPLPQEKLFF. V gene TRBV7-9 combines with J gene TRBJ1-4, with D hard to call. Germline V gives CDR1 SEHNR, CDR2 FQNEAQ (reference sequence). The CDR3 totals 14 residues. V lost 5 bases, J lost 8 bases, and 15 bases lay in between.

This chain uses TRBV6-6 with TRBJ1-5; 8 bases are shared with TRBD1. CDR3 length: 16 amino acids. Trimming at V came to 6 bases and at J to 4 bases, leaving 11 bases not matched to a gene. The germline V gene encodes CDR1 MNHNY and CDR2 SVGAGI (reference sequence). The CDR3 loop reads CASRRTGRGMNQPQHF. CDR3 nucleotide sequence: TGTGCCAGCAGAAGGACAGGGAGGGGTATGAATCAGCCCCAGCATTTT.

V usage is TRBV11-3 and J usage is TRBJ2-2, with 10 bases that match TRBD2. Trimming removed 5 bases from V and 3 bases from J; junction bases left unmatched: 9. The germline V gene has CDR1 SGHNT and CDR2 YENEEA. This CDR3 contains 17 residues. In DNA, the CDR3 is TGTGCCAGCAGCGCTTTAGCGGGAGGCCCGGACACCGGGGAGCTGTTTTTT. As protein: CASSALAGGPDTGELFF.

The chain recombines TRBV18 with TRBJ2-1; D is ambiguous. The CDR3 is 11 residues long. Per germline, CDR1 KGHSH and CDR2 LQKENI. Trimming left V 7 bases short and J 4 bases short, with 5 bases between. In DNA form, the CDR3 reads TGTGCCAGCTTCCTATACAATGAGCAGTTCTTC. This translates into CASFLYNEQFF.

The genes are TRBV6-5 and TRBJ2-3; D is undetermined. V gave up 7 bases and J gave up 2 bases, with 13 bases separating them. CDR3 length equals 14 residues. Germline V gene lookup returns CDR1 MNHEY and CDR2 SVGAGI. The CDR3 DNA is TGTGCCAGCAAGGGTAGGCGGCCCACAGATACGCAGTATTTT. It specifies CASKGRRPTDTQYF.